This T cell receptor beta chain was obtained from a study of low-dose radiotherapy and immunotherapy resistance in tumors. Study-wide background: Intravenous nivolumab 240 mg every two weeks plus ipilimumab 1 mg/kg every six weeks was given to patients. Intravenous cyclophosphamide 200 mg/m2 was given every two weeks, one day before radiation and immunotherapy.

Primers targeting TRAV and TRBV primed first-strand cDNA, covering alpha and beta chains. The authors amplified TCRs for 20 PCR cycles with a constant-region primer and a V-primer adapter. TCRdb passed the reads through MiXCR, listing each CDR3 protein once. The sample shows roughly 32,000 distinct CDR3 sequences, about half of them seen only once. Judged by abundance, this clonotype is medium-sized. Time point denoted: after trial treatment. As to treatment: LDRT plus nivolumab, ipilimumab, low-dose cyclophosphamide and aspirin (RACIN trial). The CDR3 runs to 15 residues. CDR1 is MGHRA, CDR2 YSYEKL, per germline. Trimming left V 0 bases short and J 7 bases short, with 13 bases between.

The receptor was isolated from a male donor with gallbladder cancer. Sample: PBMCs, taken after low-dose radiotherapy plus immunotherapy. The V call is TRBV4-1, the J call TRBJ2-1; D is possibly TRBD1 or TRBD2 (5 bases each). The CDR3 nucleotides are TGCGCCAGCAGCCAAGATGCCAACTGGGGGAATGAGCAGTTCTTC. Translated: CASSQDANWGNEQFF.